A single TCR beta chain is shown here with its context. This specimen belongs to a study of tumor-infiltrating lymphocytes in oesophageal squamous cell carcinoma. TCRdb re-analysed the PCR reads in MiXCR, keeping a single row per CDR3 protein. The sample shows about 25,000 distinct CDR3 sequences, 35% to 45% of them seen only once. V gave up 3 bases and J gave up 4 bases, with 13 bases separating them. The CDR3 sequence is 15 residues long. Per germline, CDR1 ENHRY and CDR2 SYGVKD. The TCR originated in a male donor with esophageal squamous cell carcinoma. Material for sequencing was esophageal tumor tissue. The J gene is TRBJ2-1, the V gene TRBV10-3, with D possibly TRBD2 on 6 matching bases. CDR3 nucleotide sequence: TGTGCCATCAGTGATTTCGCGGGAACTTACAATGAGCAGTTCTTC. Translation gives CAISDFAGTYNEQFF.